The T cell receptor (beta chain) under discussion was sequenced for a study of OX40 agonist ivuxolimab in advanced cancers. About the full investigation: Ivuxolimab, which targeted the costimulatory receptor OX40 (CD134), was an agonistic, fully human IgG2 monoclonal antibody. Intravenous ivuxolimab was administered to patients every 2 weeks at six dose levels: 0.01, 0.1, 0.3, 1.5, 3 and 10 mg/kg. Of the 50 or so patients in dose escalation, some 20 had hepatocellular carcinoma, approximately 15 had melanoma, 9 had renal cell carcinoma and 9 had head and neck cancer. The dose-escalation cohort was almost 85% male with a mean age of roughly 62 years, ranging from about 20 to 85. Prior anti-PD-1, anti-PD-L1 or anti-CTLA-4 therapy was permitted, and approximately 42% of dose-escalation patients had received checkpoint inhibitors. Partial responses occurred in three dose-escalation patients: two with cutaneous melanoma and one with hepatocellular carcinoma. Peripheral TCRbeta sequencing was intended to test whether TCR sequence diversity was altered and clonal T-cell expansion was caused by ivuxolimab. The paper reports the monotherapy dose-escalation portion (N of about 47 patients) of the phase I ivuxolimab trial. Study-wide findings and limitations: The antigen specificity of the peripheral T cells that underwent clonal expansion was not determined. At doses from 0.1 to 3.0 mg/kg, clonal expansion was seen in both CD4+ and CD8+ blood T cells between baseline and week 6. Partial responders in the 0.1-3.0 mg/kg groups had among the lowest normalized peripheral clonal expansion, especially among CD8+ T cells. After ivuxolimab, more expanded clones were found on average in CD8+ T cells than in CD4+ T cells. Low levels of normalized T-cell clonal expansion were also seen in some nonresponding patients.

Looking up the germline V gene (reference sequence) yields CDR1 LNHDA and CDR2 SQIVND. The CDR3 spans 15 residues, from the cysteine through the phenylalanine. The retained sequence is limited to the CDR3, 45 bases, with the frame set at the first base. The trim is 7 bases for V and 4 bases for J, with a gap of 16 bases between the germline ends. To sequence the TCRbeta CDR3 region, genomic DNA was isolated from the sorted cells. TCRbeta CDR3 regions were sequenced using the immunoSEQ Assay. TCRdb mirrors the immuneACCESS table, restricted to in-frame sequences. Some clones are absent from its copies; in checked studies, under half trace to an unresolved V gene, and the reason for the others is unknown. The sample table contains tens of thousands of clones; only one count was recorded for 85% to 95% of them. The top ten clonotypes cover around 2.8% of the sample. The trial excluded patients who had a history of autoimmune disease or were on systemic immunosuppression. Peripheral blood for TCR sequencing was collected from all dose cohorts at baseline, on cycle 4 day 1, and on cycle 7 day 1. The samples were drawn from a first-in-human, open-label, multicenter phase I dose-escalation trial of ivuxolimab. Adults with locally advanced or metastatic head and neck squamous cell, hepatocellular, melanoma or renal cell carcinoma were enrolled in the trial. Before TCR sequencing, CD4+ and CD8+ T cells were separately sorted from peripheral blood.

Worth noting for this clone: Its binding antigen is unknown. No much larger clone is present one base from it, and per-base qualities are unavailable.

The sequenced sample was CD4+ or CD8+ T cells sorted from blood, obtained in a trial of the OX40 agonist ivuxolimab. The clonotype comes from an adult with an advanced solid tumor such as melanoma, head and neck, liver or kidney cancer. The rearrangement joined TRBV19 to TRBJ2-2; the D gene assignment is perhaps TRBD1 or TRBD2, with each matching 5 bases. CDR3 reads: CASISFGTATGELFF. At the DNA level, the sequence is TGTGCCAGTATTTCATTCGGGACCGCCACCGGGGAGCTGTTTTTT.